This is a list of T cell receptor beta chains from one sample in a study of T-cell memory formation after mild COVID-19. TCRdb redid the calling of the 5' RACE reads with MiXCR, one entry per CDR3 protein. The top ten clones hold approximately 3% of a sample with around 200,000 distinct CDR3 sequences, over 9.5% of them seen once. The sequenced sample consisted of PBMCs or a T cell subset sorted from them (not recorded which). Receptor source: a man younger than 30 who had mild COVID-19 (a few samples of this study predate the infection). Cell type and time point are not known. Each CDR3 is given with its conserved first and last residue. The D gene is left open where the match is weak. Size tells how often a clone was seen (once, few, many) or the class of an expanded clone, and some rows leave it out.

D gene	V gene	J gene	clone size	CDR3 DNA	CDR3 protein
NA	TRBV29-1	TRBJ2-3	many	TGCAGCGTTGGTCCGGATACGCAGTATTTT	CSVGPDTQYF
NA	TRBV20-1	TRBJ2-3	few	TGCAGTGCTAGAGCATCAGGCAGGGTAGGGGGCACAGATACGCAGTATTTT	CSARASGRVGGTDTQYF
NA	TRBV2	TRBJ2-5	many	TGTGCCAGCACCCGGGGAGGCCAAGAGACCCAGTACTTC	CASTRGGQETQYF
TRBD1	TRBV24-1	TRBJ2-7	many	TGTGCCACCAGTGATTTGACCCAGGGGGCCTACGAGCAGTACTTC	CATSDLTQGAYEQYF
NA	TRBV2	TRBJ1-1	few	TGTGCCAGCACAGGTCGGGGTCGAGGGAACACTGAAGCTTTCTTT	CASTGRGRGNTEAFF
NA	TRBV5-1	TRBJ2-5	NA	TGCGCCAGCAGCTTGGGACATGGCGAGACCCAGTACTTC	CASSLGHGETQYF
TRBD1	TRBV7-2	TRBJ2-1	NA	TGTGCCAGCAGCTCTCCGGGACAGGGTGAGCAGTTCTTC	CASSSPGQGEQFF
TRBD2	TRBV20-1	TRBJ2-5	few	TGCAGTGCCCATCTAGCGGGGCTCCAAGAGACCCAGTACTTC	CSAHLAGLQETQYF
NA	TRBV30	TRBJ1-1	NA	TGTGCCTGGACGAGGGGAACTGAAGCTTTCTTT	CAWTRGTEAFF
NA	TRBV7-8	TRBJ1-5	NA	TGTGCCAGCAGCTTAGTGAACCGCAATCAGCCCCAGCATTTT	CASSLVNRNQPQHF
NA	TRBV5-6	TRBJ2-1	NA	TGTGCCAGCAGCTTGGGAGACATGCCCTACAATGAGCAGTTCTTC	CASSLGDMPYNEQFF
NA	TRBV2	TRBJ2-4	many	TGTGCCAGCAGGGACAGTTTAAACATTCAGTACTTC	CASRDSLNIQYF
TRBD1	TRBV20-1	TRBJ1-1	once	TGCAGTGCTAGAGATGACAGGGCGACTGAAGCTTTCTTT	CSARDDRATEAFF
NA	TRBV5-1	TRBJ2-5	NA	TGCGCCAGCAGCTCTGCGGGGGCGGTGACCCAGTACTTC	CASSSAGAVTQYF
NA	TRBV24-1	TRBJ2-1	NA	TGTGCCACCAGTGAGGTAACAGGGACTTACAATGAGCAGTTCTTC	CATSEVTGTYNEQFF
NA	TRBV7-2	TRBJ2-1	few	TGTGCCAGCAGCACACGCCCACGTGAGCAGTTCTTC	CASSTRPREQFF
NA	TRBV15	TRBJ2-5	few	TGTGCCACCAGCGGCCGGGCCGGAACAGAGACCCAGTACTTC	CATSGRAGTETQYF
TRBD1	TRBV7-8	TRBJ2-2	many	TGTGCCAGCAGCTTAGATGGGACAGGGGCCCGCACCGGGGAGCTGTTTTTT	CASSLDGTGARTGELFF
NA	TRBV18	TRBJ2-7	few	TGTGCCAGCTCACCACGGGCCCGTACCTACGAGCAGTACTTC	CASSPRARTYEQYF
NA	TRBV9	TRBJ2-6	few	TGTGCCAGCAGCGTAGAAGGGGCTGGGGCCAACGTCCTGACTTTC	CASSVEGAGANVLTF
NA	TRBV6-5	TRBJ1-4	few	TGTGCCAGCAGTTGGGGAGGGGCGCGGAATGAAAAACTGTTTTTT	CASSWGGARNEKLFF
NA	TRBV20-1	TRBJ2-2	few	TGCAGTGCTAGGTCGTACACAGGGTTAAACACCGGGGAGCTGTTTTTT	CSARSYTGLNTGELFF
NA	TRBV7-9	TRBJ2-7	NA	TGTGCCAGCAGCTCCCCGGGCCCTACCTACGAGCAGTACTTC	CASSSPGPTYEQYF
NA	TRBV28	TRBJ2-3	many	TGTGCCAGCACCCCACCGGGCCGAGATACGCAGTATTTT	CASTPPGRDTQYF
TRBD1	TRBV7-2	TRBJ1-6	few	TGTGCCAGCAGCTGGACAGGGAAGTCACCCCTCCACTTT	CASSWTGKSPLHF
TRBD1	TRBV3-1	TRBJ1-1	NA	TGTGCCAGCAGCCCAACCGGGACAGCAAGCACTGAAGCTTTCTTT	CASSPTGTASTEAFF
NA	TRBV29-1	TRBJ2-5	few	TGCAGCGTGCGGGACTCAGAAGAGACCCAGTACTTC	CSVRDSEETQYF
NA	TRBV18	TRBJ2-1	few	TGTGCCAGCTCACCACCGGGCGACAGGGAGCAGTTCTTC	CASSPPGDREQFF
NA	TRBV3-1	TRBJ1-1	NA	TGTGCCAGCAGCCACTCTGACAGACTAGCTTTCTTT	CASSHSDRLAFF
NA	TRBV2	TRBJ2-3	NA	TGTGCCAGCGGACTAGATACGCAGTATTTT	CASGLDTQYF
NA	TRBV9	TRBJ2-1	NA	TGTGCCAGCAGCATCCCTAGGGGTGAGCAGTTCTTC	CASSIPRGEQFF
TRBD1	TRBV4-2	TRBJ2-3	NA	TGTGCCAGCAGCCAAGCCGGGGCCAGGGGGCAAGATACGCAGTATTTT	CASSQAGARGQDTQYF
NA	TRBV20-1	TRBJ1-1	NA	TGCAGTGCTAGGTGGGCAGGGGCCCACACTGAAGCTTTCTTT	CSARWAGAHTEAFF
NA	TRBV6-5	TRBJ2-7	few	TGTGCCAGCAGTTACGGACCCAGGGTTCGCGAGCAGTACTTC	CASSYGPRVREQYF
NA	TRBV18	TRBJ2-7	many	TGTGCCAGCTCACCCGTTCCGGGAGCCACTAACTACGAGCAGTACTTC	CASSPVPGATNYEQYF
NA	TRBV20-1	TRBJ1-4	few	TGCAGTGCTGGTACAGCTTCTAATGAAAAACTGTTTTTT	CSAGTASNEKLFF
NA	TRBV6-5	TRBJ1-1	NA	TGTGCCAGCCAGGGGAACACTGAAGCTTTCTTT	CASQGNTEAFF
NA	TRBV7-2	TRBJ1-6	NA	TGTGCCAGCAGCTTAGGGATTAGCTCCTATAATTCACCCCTCCACTTT	CASSLGISSYNSPLHF
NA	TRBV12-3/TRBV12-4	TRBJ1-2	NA	TGTGTCAGCAGTTTCGGCAGGGACTATGGCTACACCTTC	CVSSFGRDYGYTF
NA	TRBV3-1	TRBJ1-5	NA	TGTGCCAGCAGCCAAGACCTGGATCAGCCCCAGCATTTT	CASSQDLDQPQHF
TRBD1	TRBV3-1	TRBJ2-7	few	TGTGCCAGCAGCCAGGGACAGTTAAAGTCCTACGAGCAGTACTTC	CASSQGQLKSYEQYF